This TCR beta chain was profiled in a study of shared clonotypes between healthy human individuals. The table came from immunoSEQ multiplex PCR; TCRdb's copy has only in-frame clones and leaves some out. Counted here are approximately 940,000 clones, roughly 72% occurring once; the ten biggest clones make up about 1.5%. This receptor was obtained from a man aged 18 to 29 in good health. The sequenced sample was memory CD4+ T cells sorted from blood. The subset denotes: CD45RA-negative fraction.

This CDR3 reads CASSSGGMNTEAFF. The CDR3 bases are TGTGCCAGCAGCTCAGGGGGCATGAACACTGAAGCTTTCTTT. V gene TRBV5-4 combines with J gene TRBJ1-1; the match to TRBD1 covers 8 bases. From germline, CDR1 is SGHNT and CDR2 YYREEE (reference sequence). This CDR3 region has 14 residues. V shed 3 bases, J shed 0 bases, and the junction held 1 base outside the gene matches.